Detailed here is one T cell receptor (beta chain). Its matching antigen is unknown. This entry belongs to a study of memory CD4+ T cells and cytomegalovirus serostatus. On the study more broadly: This sample comes from healthy Belgian adults, under 10 CMV seropositive, around 26 seronegative. Overall study results and limits: CD4+ memory repertoires contained about 40% of the roughly 160 reported CMV TCRbeta sequences.

The CDR3 loop spans 16 amino acids. V was trimmed by 0 bases and J by 4 bases, leaving 15 bases between them. Germline V lookup: CDR1 MNHNY, CDR2 SVGAGI (reference sequence). How the authors handled the data: Out-of-frame sequences were removed, leaving 2,204,828 distinct TCRbeta sequences. Sequencing was performed with immunoSEQ multiplex PCR; in TCRdb, only in-frame clones are kept and a portion is missing. V and J calls and clone size are copied from that table; D and trimming were computed from the DNA. Among around 60,000 clones listed, around 83% were seen once. Single viable CD3+CD4+CD8-CD45RO+ cells were sorted as the memory CD4+ T cells.

The source is an adult in good health and CMV-seronegative. The chain couples TRBV6-6 to TRBJ2-5; D call uncertain. Material: memory CD4+ T cells from blood. The CDR3 coding sequence is TGTGCCAGCAGTTACTCTCGCGGTTCCCCCCGAGAGACCCAGTACTTC. As protein: CASSYSRGSPRETQYF.